One TCR beta chain is described in this entry. As yet, its antigen is unknown. The data belong to a study of T cell repertoires in cytomegalovirus infection. Across the study: Indications of both CMV infection and matching HLA type were provided by public TCR beta signatures. Whole-study findings and limits: There were carriers of CMV plus the relevant HLA, and cumulative public TCR beta family frequency identified them. CMV-specific HLA-C-restricted TCR beta clonotypes dominated the ex vivo response.

The V gene end was trimmed by 6 bases and the J gene end by 2 bases; junction bases not matched to a gene: 13. Germline loops: CDR1 SGHAT, CDR2 FQNNGV. CDR3 size: 17 residues. TCRdb independently ran MiXCR on the reads; one entry per CDR3 protein. The table shows nearly 700,000 distinct CDR3 sequences, with around a third occurring only once. The rearrangement uses TRBV11-2 and TRBJ2-7, with 10 bases lining up with TRBD2. The clonotype originates from a human donor in good health (CMV status not recorded). Some clones in this sample may be carry-over from other donors' samples. The specimen comprised cultured PBMCs, sampled from culture after CMV antigen stimulation. The CDR3 loop is CASRKGRLAGPPYEQYF. CDR3 in DNA: TGTGCCAGCAGAAAGGGGCGACTAGCGGGCCCACCCTACGAGCAGTACTTC. Full variable domain (remainder filled in from reference TRBV11-2 and TRBJ2-7): EAGVAQSPRYKIIEKRQSVAFWCNPISGHATLYWYQQILGQGPKLLIQFQNNGVVDDSQLPKDRFSAERLKGVDSTLKIQPAKLEDSAVYLCASRKGRLAGPPYEQYFGPGTRLTVT.